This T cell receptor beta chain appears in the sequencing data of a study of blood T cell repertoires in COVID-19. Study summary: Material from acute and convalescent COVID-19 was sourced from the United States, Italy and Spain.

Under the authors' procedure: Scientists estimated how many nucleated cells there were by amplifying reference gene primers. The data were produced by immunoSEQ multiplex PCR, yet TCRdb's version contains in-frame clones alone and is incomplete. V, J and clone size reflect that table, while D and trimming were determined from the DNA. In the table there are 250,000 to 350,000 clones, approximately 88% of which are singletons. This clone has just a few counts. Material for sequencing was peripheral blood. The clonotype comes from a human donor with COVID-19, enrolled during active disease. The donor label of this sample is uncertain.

CDR3: CASSSPLAGAGNEQFF. For the CDR3, the DNA is TGTGCCAGCAGTTCACCCCTAGCGGGAGCAGGGAATGAGCAGTTCTTC. The V gene is TRBV6-5, the J gene TRBJ2-1; TRBD2 agrees at 10 bases. The CDR3 extends over 16 amino acids. Looked up from germline, CDR1 is MNHEY and CDR2 is SVGAGI. Losses at the gene ends were 4 bases for V and 7 bases for J; bases not matched to a gene: 10.